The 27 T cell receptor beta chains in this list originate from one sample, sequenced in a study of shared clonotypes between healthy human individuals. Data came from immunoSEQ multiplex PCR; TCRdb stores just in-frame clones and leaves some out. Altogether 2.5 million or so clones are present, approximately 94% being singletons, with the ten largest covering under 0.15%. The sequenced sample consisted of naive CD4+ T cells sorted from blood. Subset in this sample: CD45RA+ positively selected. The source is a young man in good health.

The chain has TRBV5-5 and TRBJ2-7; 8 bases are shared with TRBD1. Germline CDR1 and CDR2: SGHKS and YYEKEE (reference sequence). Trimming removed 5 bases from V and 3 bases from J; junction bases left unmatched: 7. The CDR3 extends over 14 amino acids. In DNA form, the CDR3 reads TGTGCCAGCAGTTATGACAGGGGAGGCTACGAGCAGTACTTC. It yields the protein CASSYDRGGYEQYF.

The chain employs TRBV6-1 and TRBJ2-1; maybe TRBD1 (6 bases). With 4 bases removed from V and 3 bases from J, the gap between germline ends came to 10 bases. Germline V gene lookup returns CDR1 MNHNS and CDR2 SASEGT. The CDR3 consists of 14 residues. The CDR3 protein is CASSAQGNYNEQFF. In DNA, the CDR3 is TGTGCCAGCAGTGCCCAGGGGAACTACAATGAGCAGTTCTTC.

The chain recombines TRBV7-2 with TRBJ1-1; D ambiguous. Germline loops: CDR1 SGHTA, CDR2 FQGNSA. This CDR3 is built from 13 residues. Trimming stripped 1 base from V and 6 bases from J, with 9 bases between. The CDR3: CASSLVGYSEAFF. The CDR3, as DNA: TGTGCCAGCAGCTTAGTGGGTTATTCTGAAGCTTTCTTT.

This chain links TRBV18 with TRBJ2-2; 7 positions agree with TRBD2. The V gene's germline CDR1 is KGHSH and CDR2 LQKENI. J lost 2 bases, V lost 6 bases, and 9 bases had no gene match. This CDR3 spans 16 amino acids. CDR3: CASSLTSDPNTGELFF. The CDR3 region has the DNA TGTGCCAGCTCGCTCACTAGCGACCCTAACACCGGGGAGCTGTTTTTT.

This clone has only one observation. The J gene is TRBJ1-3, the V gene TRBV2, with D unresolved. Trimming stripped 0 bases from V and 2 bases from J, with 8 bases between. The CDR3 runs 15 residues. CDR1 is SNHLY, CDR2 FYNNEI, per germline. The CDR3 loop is CASSEAPLTGNTIYF. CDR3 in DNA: TGTGCCAGCAGTGAAGCGCCCCTTACTGGAAACACCATATATTTT. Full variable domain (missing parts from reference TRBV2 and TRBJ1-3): EPEVTQTPSHQVTQMGQEVILRCVPISNHLYFYWYRQILGQKVEFLVSFYNNEISEKSEIFDDQFSVERPDGSNFTLKIRSTKLEDSAMYFCASSEAPLTGNTIYFGEGSWLTVV.

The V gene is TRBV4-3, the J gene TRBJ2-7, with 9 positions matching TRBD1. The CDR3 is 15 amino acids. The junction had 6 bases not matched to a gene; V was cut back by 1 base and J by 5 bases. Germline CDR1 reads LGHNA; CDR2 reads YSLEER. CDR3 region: CASSQGGTGMDEQYF. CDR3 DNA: TGCGCCAGCAGCCAAGGGGGGACAGGGATGGACGAGCAGTACTTC.

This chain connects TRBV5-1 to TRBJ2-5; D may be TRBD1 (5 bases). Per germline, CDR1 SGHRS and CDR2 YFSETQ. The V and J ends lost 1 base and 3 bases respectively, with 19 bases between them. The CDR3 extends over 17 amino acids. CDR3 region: CASSLTSRLGREETQYF. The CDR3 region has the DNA TGCGCCAGCAGCTTGACCTCCCGGTTGGGCAGGGAAGAGACCCAGTACTTC.

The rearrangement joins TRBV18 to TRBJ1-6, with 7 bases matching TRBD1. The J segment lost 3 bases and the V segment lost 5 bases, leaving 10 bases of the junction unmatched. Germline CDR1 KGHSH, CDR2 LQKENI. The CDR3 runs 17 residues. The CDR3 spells CASSSSRDSLYNSPLHF. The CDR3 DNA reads TGTGCCAGCTCATCGTCCCGGGACAGTCTCTATAATTCACCCCTCCACTTT.

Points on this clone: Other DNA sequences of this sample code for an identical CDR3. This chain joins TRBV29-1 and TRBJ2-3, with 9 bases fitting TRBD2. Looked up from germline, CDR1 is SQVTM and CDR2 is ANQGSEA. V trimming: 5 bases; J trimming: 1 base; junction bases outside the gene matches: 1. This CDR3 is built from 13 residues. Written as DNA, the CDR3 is TGCAGCGTTCGGACTAGCGGCACAGATACGCAGTATTTT. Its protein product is CSVRTSGTDTQYF.

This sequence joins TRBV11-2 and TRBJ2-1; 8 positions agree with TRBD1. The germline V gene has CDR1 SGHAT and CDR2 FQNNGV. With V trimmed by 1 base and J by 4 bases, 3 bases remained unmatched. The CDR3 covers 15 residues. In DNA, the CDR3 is TGTGCCAGCAGCTTAGGTTGGACAGGGTACAATGAGCAGTTCTTC. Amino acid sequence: CASSLGWTGYNEQFF.

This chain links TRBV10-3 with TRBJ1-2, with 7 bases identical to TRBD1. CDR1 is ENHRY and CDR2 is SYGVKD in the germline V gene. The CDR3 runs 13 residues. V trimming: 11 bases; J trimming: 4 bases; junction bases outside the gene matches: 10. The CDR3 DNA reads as TGTGCCTCATTGGACAGGCTTGGCTATGGCTACACCTTC. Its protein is CASLDRLGYGYTF.

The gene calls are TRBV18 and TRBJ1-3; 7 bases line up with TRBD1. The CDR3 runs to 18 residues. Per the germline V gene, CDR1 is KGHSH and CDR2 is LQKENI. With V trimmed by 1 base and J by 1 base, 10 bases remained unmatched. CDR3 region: CASSPLPGTDRSGNTIYF. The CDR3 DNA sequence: TGTGCCAGCTCACCACTTCCCGGGACAGACCGATCTGGAAACACCATATATTTT.

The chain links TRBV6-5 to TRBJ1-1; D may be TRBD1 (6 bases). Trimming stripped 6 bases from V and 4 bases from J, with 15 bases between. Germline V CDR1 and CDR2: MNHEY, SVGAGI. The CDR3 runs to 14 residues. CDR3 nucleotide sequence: TGTGCCAGCAGCCAGGGGAGGGTGAGCACTGAAGCTTTCTTT. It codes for CASSQGRVSTEAFF.

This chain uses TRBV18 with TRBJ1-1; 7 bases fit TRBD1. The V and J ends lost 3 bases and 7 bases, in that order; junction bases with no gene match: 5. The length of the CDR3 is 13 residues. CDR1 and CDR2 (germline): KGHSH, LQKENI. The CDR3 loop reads CASSPGTAHEAFF. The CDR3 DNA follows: TGTGCCAGCTCACCTGGGACAGCCCATGAAGCTTTCTTT.

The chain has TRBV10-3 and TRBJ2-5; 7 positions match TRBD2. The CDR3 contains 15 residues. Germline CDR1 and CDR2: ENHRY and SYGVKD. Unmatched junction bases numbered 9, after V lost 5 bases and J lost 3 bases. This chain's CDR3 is CAISSRDYGEETQYF. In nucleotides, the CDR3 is TGTGCCATCAGTAGCCGGGACTACGGAGAAGAGACCCAGTACTTC.

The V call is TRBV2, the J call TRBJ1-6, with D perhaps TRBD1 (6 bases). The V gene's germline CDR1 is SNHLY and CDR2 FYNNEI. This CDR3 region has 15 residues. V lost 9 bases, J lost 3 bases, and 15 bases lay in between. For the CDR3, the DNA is TGTGCCAGGGCACAGGGAGAGAACTATAATTCACCCCTCCACTTT. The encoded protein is CARAQGENYNSPLHF.

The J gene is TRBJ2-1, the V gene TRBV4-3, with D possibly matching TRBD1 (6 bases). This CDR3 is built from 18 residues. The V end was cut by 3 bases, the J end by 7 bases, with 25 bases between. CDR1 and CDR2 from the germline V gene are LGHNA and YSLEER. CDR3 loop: CASSQSPVGAFQGNEQFF. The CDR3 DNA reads TGCGCCAGCAGCCAGTCCCCTGTGGGGGCTTTTCAAGGGAATGAGCAGTTCTTC.

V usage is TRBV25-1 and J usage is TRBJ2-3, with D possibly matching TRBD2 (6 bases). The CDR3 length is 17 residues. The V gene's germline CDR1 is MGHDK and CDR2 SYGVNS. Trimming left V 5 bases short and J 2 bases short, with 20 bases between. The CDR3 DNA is TGTGCCAGCAGTCCCCCCCCCAGGGACTTATCCACAGATACGCAGTATTTT. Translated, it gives CASSPPPRDLSTDTQYF. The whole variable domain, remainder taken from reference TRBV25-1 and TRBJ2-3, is EADIYQTPRYLVIGTGKKITLECSQTMGHDKMYWYQQDPGMELHLIHYSYGVNSTEKGDLSSESTVSRIRTEHFPLTLESARPSHTSQYLCASSPPPRDLSTDTQYFGPGTRLTVL.

This chain's CDR3 is CASSLLTSTDGNTIYF. DNA for the CDR3: TGTGCCAGCAGCTTATTGACGTCAACCGACGGGAACACCATATATTTT. J is TRBJ1-3 and V is TRBV11-2; D is unclear. Germline V CDR1 and CDR2: SGHAT, FQNNGV. The CDR3 runs 16 residues. V lost 2 bases, J lost 7 bases, and 18 bases lay in between.

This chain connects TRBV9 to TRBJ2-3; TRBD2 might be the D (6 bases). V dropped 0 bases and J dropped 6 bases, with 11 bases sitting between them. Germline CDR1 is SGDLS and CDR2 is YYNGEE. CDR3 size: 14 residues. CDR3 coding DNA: TGTGCCAGCAGCGTAGACGGGAGCATTGATACGCAGTATTTT. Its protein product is CASSVDGSIDTQYF. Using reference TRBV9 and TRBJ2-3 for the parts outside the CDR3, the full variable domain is DSGVTQTPKHLITATGQRVTLRCSPRSGDLSVYWYQQSLDQGLQFLIQYYNGEERAKGNILERFSAQQFPDLHSELNLSSLELGDSALYFCASSVDGSIDTQYFGPGTRLTVL.

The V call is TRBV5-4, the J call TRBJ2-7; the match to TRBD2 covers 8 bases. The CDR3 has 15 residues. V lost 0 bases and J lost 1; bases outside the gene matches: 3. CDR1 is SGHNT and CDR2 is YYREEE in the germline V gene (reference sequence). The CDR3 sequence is CASSLERGKSYEQYF. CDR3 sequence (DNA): TGTGCCAGCAGCTTGGAGCGGGGGAAGTCCTACGAGCAGTACTTC.

CDR3 nucleotides: TGTGCCAGCAGTTACAAGAGCAATCAGCCCCAGCATTTT. Its protein is CASSYKSNQPQHF. The chain uses TRBV6-5 and TRBJ1-5, with D unclear. The CDR3 runs to 13 residues. The ends were cut back, 2 bases at V and 1 base at J, with 3 bases in the middle. Germline CDR1 MNHEY, CDR2 SVGAGI.

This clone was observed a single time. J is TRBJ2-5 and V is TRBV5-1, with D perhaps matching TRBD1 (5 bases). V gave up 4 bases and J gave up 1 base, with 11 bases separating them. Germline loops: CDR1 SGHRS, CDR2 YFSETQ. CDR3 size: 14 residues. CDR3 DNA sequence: TGCGCCAGCAGCGATTCAGGGTTCCAAGAGACCCAGTACTTC. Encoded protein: CASSDSGFQETQYF. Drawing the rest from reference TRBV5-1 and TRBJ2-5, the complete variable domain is KAGVTQTPRYLIKTRGQQVTLSCSPISGHRSVSWYQQTPGQGLQFLFEYFSETQRNKGNFPGRFSGRQFSNSRSEMNVSTLELGDSALYLCASSDSGFQETQYFGPGTRLLVL.

The CDR3 region is CASSLRQGMKYEQYF. The CDR3 bases are TGTGCCAGCAGCTTAAGACAGGGAATGAAATACGAGCAGTACTTC. The genes are TRBV5-5 and TRBJ2-7; 7 bases fit TRBD1. The germline gives CDR1 SGHKS, CDR2 YYEKEE (reference sequence). J lost 4 bases, V lost 2 bases, and 9 bases had no gene match. The CDR3 extends over 15 amino acids.

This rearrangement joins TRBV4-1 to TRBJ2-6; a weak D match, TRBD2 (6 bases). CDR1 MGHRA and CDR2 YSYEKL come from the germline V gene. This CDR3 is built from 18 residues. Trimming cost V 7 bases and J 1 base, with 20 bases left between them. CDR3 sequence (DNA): TGCGCCAGCACGTGGGGGGTCGATCATGCTTCTGGGGCCAACGTCCTGACTTTC. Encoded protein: CASTWGVDHASGANVLTF.

The CDR3, as DNA: TGTGCCAGTAGTCTCCGGGCCCCTTCCCGGGGCCAGCCCCAGCATTTT. Protein product: CASSLRAPSRGQPQHF. The rearrangement links TRBV19 to TRBJ1-5, with TRBD1 as a possible D gene (5 bases). V dropped 5 bases and J dropped 7 bases, with 21 bases sitting between them. The CDR3 runs 16 residues. Germline loops: CDR1 LNHDA, CDR2 SQIVND (reference sequence).

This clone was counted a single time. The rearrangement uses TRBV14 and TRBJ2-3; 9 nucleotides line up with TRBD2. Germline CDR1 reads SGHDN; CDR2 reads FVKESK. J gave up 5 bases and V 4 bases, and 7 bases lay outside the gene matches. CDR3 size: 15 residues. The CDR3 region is CASSLLAGYGDTQYF. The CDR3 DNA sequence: TGTGCCAGCAGCCTCCTAGCGGGGTATGGAGATACGCAGTATTTT. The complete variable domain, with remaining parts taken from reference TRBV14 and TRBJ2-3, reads EAGVTQFPSHSVIEKGQTVTLRCDPISGHDNLYWYRRVMGKEIKFLLHFVKESKQDESGMPNNRFLAERTGGTYSTLKVQPAELEDSGVYFCASSLLAGYGDTQYFGPGTRLTVL.